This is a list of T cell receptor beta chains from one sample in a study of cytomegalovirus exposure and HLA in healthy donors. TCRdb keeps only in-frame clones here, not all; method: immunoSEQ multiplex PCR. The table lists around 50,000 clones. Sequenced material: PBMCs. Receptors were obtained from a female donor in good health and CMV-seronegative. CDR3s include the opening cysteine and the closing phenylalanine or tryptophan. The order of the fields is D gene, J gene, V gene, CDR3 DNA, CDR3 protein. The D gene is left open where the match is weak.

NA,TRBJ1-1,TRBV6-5,TGTGCCAGCAGCTTGCGCCCCGGTCAGGACACTGAAGCTTTCTTT,CASSLRPGQDTEAFF
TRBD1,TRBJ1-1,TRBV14,TGTGCCAGCAGCCAATATCCTCGGACAGGGGGCACTGAAGCTTTCTTT,CASSQYPRTGGTEAFF
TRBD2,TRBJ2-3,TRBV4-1,TGCGCCAGCAGCCTAACTAGCGGGGGCCCCACAGATACGCAGTATTTT,CASSLTSGGPTDTQYF
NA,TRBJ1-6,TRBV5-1,TGCGCCAGCAGCTTGGGGCAGTCGGGTTCACCCCTCCACTTT,CASSLGQSGSPLHF
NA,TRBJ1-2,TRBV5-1,TGCGCCAGCAGCTCTACGACTGGCACAGGGTCCTACTATGGCTACACCTTC,CASSSTTGTGSYYGYTF
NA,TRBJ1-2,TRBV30,TGTGCCTGGCGGGTGTCCCTTAACTATGGCTACACCTTC,CAWRVSLNYGYTF
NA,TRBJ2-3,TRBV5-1,TGCGCCAGCAGCCCTCGACTAGGGGCTTCGACAGATACGCAGTATTTT,CASSPRLGASTDTQYF
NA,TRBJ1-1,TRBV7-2,TGTGCCAGCAGTCGGAGTGGCACTGAAGCTTTCTTT,CASSRSGTEAFF
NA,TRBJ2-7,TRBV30,TGTGCCTGGATTTGGGGCGGATCGGGCGAGCAGTACTTC,CAWIWGGSGEQYF
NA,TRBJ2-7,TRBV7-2,TGTGCCAGCAGCCACATCATCAGGGGACCCAACTACGAGCAGTACTTC,CASSHIIRGPNYEQYF
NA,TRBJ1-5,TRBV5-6,TGTGCCAGCAGCTCCGGACAGTGGCAGCCCCAGCATTTT,CASSSGQWQPQHF
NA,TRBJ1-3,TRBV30,TGTGCCTGGATTCACTCTGGAAACACCATATATTTT,CAWIHSGNTIYF
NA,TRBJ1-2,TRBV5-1,TGCGCCAGCAGCCGGGGGGGGCAGGACTATGGCTACACCTTC,CASSRGGQDYGYTF
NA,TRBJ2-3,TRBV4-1,TGCGCCAGCAGCCAAGTGGGAGGCGCCACAGATACGCAGTATTTT,CASSQVGGATDTQYF
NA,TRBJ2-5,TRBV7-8,TGTGCCAGCAGCTTCCCCAGGGTGTGGCAGGGCCAGTACCAAGAGACCCAGTACTTC,CASSFPRVWQGQYQETQYF
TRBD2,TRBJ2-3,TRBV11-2,TGTGCCAGCAGCCCACAAGGGACTAGCGGAGATACGCAGTATTTT,CASSPQGTSGDTQYF
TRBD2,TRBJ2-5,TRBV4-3,TGCGCCAGCAGCCGGGAGGCCAGCGGGGAATGGGAGACCCAGTACTTC,CASSREASGEWETQYF